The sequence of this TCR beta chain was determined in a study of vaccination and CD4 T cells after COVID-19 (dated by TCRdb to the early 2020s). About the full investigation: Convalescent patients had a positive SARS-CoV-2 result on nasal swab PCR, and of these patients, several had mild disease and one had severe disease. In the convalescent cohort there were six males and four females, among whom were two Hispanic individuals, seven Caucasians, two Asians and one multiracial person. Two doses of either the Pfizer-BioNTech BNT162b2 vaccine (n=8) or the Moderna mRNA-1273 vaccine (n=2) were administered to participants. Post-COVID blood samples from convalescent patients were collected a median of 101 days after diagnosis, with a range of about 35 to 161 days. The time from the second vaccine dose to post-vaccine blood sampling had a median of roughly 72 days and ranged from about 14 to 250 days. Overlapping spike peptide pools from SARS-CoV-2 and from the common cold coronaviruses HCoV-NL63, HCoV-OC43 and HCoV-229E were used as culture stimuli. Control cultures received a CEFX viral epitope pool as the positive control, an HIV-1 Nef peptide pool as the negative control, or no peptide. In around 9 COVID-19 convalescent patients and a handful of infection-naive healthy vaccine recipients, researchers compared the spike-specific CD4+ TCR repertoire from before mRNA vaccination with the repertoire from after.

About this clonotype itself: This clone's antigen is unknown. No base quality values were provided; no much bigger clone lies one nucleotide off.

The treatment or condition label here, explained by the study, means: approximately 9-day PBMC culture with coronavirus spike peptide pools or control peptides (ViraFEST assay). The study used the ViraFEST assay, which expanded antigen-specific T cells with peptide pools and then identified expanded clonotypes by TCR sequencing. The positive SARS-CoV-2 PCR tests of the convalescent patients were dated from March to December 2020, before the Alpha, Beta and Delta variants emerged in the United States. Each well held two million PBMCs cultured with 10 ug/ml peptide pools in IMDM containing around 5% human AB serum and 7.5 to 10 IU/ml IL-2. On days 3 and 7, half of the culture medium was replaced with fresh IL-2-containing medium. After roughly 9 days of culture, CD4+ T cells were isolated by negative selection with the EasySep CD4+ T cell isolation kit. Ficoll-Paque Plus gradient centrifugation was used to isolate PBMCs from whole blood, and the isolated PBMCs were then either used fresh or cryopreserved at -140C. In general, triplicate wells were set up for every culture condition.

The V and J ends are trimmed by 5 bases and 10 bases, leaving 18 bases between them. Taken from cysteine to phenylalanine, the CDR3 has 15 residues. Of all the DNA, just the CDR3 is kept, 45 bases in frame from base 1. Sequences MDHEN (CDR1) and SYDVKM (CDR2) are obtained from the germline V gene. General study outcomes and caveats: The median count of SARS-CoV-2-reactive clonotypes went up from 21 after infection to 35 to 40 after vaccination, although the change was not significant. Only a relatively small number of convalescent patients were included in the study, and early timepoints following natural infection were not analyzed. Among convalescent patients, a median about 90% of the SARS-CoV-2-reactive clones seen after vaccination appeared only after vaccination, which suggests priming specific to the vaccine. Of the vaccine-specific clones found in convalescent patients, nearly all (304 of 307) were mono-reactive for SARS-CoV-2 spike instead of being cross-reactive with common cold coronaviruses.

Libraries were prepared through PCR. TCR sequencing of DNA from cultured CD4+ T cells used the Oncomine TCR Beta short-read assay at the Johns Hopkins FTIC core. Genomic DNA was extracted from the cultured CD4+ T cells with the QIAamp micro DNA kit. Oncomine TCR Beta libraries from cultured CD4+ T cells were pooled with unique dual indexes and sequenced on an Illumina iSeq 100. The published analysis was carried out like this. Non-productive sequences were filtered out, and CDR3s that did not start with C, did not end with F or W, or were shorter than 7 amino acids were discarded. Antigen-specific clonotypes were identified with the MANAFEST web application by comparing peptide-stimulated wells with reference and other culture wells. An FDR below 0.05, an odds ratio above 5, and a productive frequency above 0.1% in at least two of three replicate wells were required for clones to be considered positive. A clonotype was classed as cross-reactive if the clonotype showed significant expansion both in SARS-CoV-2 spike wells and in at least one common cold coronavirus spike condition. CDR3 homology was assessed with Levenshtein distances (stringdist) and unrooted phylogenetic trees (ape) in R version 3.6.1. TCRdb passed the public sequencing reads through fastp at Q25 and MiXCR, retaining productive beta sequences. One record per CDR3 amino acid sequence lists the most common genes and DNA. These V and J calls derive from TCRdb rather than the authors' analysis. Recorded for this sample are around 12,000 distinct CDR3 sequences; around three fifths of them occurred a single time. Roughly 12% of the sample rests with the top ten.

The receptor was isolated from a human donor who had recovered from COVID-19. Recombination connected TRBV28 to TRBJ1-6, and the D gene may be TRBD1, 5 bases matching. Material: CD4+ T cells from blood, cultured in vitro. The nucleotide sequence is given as TGTGCCAGCAGTCCACTCCGGGACCCCCGGTCACCCCTCCACTTT. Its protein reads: CASSPLRDPRSPLHF.